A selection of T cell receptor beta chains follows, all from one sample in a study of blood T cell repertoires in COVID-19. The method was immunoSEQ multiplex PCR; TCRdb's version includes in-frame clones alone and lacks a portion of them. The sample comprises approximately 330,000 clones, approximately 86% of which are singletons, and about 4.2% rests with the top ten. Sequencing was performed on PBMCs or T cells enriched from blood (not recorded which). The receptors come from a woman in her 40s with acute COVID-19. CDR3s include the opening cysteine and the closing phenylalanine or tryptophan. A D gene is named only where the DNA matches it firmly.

cdr3_aa: CAIGDTQGGEQYF
cdr3_length: 13
d_call: -
v_call: TRBV10-3

cdr3_aa: CASGFQGQTLTSYNEQFF
cdr3_length: 18
d_call: -
v_call: TRBV12-5

cdr3_aa: CASSGNTISNQPQHF
cdr3_length: 15
d_call: -
v_call: TRBV2

cdr3_aa: CASSLAPSRETQYF
cdr3_length: 14
d_call: -
v_call: TRBV5-4

cdr3_aa: CASSLEGGTEAFF
cdr3_length: 13
d_call: -
v_call: TRBV5-6

cdr3_aa: CASSQERARGSGNTIYF
cdr3_length: 17
d_call: -
v_call: TRBV4-2

cdr3_aa: CASRGTEAFF
cdr3_length: 10
d_call: -
v_call: TRBV28

cdr3_aa: CASSLGTGGLTYTEAFF
cdr3_length: 17
d_call: TRBD1
v_call: TRBV18

cdr3_aa: CATSRDRSWEKLFF
cdr3_length: 14
d_call: TRBD1
v_call: TRBV15

cdr3_aa: CASTLWVRTPLHF
cdr3_length: 13
d_call: -
v_call: TRBV21-1

cdr3_aa: CASSPGRPDYGDTQYF
cdr3_length: 16
d_call: -
v_call: TRBV5-1

cdr3_aa: CASSIRTGATYEQYF
cdr3_length: 15
d_call: TRBD1
v_call: TRBV7-8

cdr3_aa: CASSQGQAGELFF
cdr3_length: 13
d_call: TRBD1
v_call: TRBV7-2

cdr3_aa: CASTDRGTVGGANVLTF
cdr3_length: 17
d_call: TRBD1
v_call: TRBV11-2

cdr3_aa: CASSPWTEGGYTF
cdr3_length: 13
d_call: -
v_call: TRBV27

cdr3_aa: CASSPAGTGTGNTIYF
cdr3_length: 16
d_call: TRBD1
v_call: TRBV7-2

cdr3_aa: CASSRDRNYGYTF
cdr3_length: 13
d_call: TRBD1
v_call: TRBV19

cdr3_aa: CSGRLAGVPHNEQFF
cdr3_length: 15
d_call: TRBD2
v_call: TRBV29-1

cdr3_aa: CASSVIDSQETQYF
cdr3_length: 14
d_call: -
v_call: TRBV18

cdr3_aa: CASSTYGGNTEAFF
cdr3_length: 14
d_call: -
v_call: TRBV19

cdr3_aa: CASSHPGQGMDGYTF
cdr3_length: 15
d_call: -
v_call: TRBV4-3

cdr3_aa: CASSLLGLPPAF
cdr3_length: 12
d_call: -
v_call: TRBV11-2

cdr3_aa: CASSSPYSNSPLHF
cdr3_length: 14
d_call: -
v_call: TRBV27